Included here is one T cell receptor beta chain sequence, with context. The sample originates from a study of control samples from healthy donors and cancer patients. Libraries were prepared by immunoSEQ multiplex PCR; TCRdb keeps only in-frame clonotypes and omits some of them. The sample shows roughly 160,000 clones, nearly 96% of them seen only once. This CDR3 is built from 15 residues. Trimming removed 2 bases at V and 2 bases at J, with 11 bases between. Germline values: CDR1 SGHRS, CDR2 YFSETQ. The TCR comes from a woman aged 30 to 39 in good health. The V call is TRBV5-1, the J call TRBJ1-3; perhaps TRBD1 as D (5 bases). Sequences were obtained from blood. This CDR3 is CASSFGGVTGNTIYF. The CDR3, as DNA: TGCGCCAGCAGCTTTGGGGGGGTAACTGGAAACACCATATATTTT.